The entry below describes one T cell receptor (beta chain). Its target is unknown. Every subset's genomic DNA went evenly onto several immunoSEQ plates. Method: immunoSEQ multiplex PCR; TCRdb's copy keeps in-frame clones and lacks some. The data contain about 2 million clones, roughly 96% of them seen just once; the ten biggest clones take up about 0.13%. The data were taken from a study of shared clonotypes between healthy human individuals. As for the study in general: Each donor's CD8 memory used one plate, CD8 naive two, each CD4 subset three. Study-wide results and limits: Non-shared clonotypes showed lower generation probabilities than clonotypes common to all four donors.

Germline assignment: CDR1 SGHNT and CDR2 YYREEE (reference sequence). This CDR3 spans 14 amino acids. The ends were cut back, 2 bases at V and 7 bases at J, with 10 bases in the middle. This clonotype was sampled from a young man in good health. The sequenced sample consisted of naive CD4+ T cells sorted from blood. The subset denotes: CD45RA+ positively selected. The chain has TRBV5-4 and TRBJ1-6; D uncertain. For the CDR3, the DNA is TGTGCCAGCAGCTTAGGATCTTGGAATTCACCCCTCCACTTT. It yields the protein CASSLGSWNSPLHF.